These 25 T cell receptor beta chains were sequenced from one sample in a study of blood T cells in healthy people across ages. Next came a second PCR, run for about 7 to 12 cycles, which used a sample-barcoded 5' primer along with a J-beta primer mix. TCRdb recomputed calls from the 5' RACE reads with MiXCR, one row per CDR3 protein. The sample contains about 1.4 million distinct CDR3 sequences, around 59% of which appear only once. The sequenced sample consisted of blood. These TCRs come from a young man in good health.

A word on this clonotype: A read error may produce the germline difference seen at one junction end. The gene calls are TRBV4-1 and TRBJ2-5, with D possibly TRBD2 on 5 matching bases. This CDR3 spans 13 amino acids. From germline, CDR1 is MGHRA and CDR2 YSYEKL. CDR3 in DNA: TGCGTCAGCAGCCAAGAACCTGAACGAGGGCAGTACTTC. Translating it yields CVSSQEPERGQYF.

The rearrangement uses TRBV14 and TRBJ2-7; 12 bases line up with TRBD2. The CDR3 runs to 15 residues. The V segment lost 3 bases and the J segment 4 bases; nucleotides outside the gene matches: 4. Germline V gene sequence: CDR1 SGHDN, CDR2 FVKESK. For the CDR3, the DNA is TGTGCCAGCAGCCAGACTAGCGGGAGTTTATACGAGCAGTACTTC. Its protein product is CASSQTSGSLYEQYF. Complete variable domain (other parts from reference TRBV14 and TRBJ2-7): EAGVTQFPSHSVIEKGQTVTLRCDPISGHDNLYWYRRVMGKEIKFLLHFVKESKQDESGMPNNRFLAERTGGTYSTLKVQPAELEDSGVYFCASSQTSGSLYEQYFGPGTRLTVT.

The chain joins TRBV24-1 to TRBJ2-4; a weak D match, TRBD1 (6 bases). The end of the DNA fits TRBJ2-5 better, so the J call may be wrong. The CDR3 consists of 13 residues. Germline V gene lookup returns CDR1 KGHDR and CDR2 SFDVKD. The CDR3, as DNA: TGTGCCACCAGTGAGGGGGCAGAAGAGACCCAGTACTTC. It yields the protein CATSEGAEETQYF.

The rearrangement uses TRBV7-9 and TRBJ1-2; TRBD1 agrees at 7 bases. The V gene's germline CDR1 is SEHNR and CDR2 FQNEAQ (reference sequence). The CDR3 runs 15 residues. Unmatched junction bases numbered 4, after V lost 3 bases and J lost 0 bases. The CDR3 nucleotides are TGTGCCAGCAGCTTGGACAGGATGACTAACTATGGCTACACCTTC. Encoded protein: CASSLDRMTNYGYTF.

This sequence joins TRBV29-1 and TRBJ2-1, with no clear D. Trimming took 4 bases from V and 8 from J, leaving 6 bases between them. The germline gives CDR1 SQVTM, CDR2 ANQGSEA. This CDR3 region has 10 residues. The CDR3 region has the DNA TGCAGCGTTGTGCGCGATGAGCAGTTCTTC. It yields the protein CSVVRDEQFF.

This chain uses TRBV10-3 with TRBJ2-5; D possibly uses TRBD1 or TRBD2 (5 bases each). Deletions cut 3 bases from V and 0 bases from J, with 23 bases between. Germline CDR1 ENHRY, CDR2 SYGVKD. This CDR3 spans 19 amino acids. The CDR3 coding sequence is TGTGCCATCAGTGATCAATCCCACAGGACGGGGTACGACCAAGAGACCCAGTACTTC. Residues: CAISDQSHRTGYDQETQYF.

The chain joins TRBV4-1 to TRBJ1-1, with TRBD1 as a possible D gene (6 bases). The CDR3 spans 16 residues. CDR1 MGHRA and CDR2 YSYEKL come from the germline V gene. The V end lost 4 bases, the J end lost 5 bases, and 20 bases lay between the germline ends. The CDR3 region is CASSLLRAGDSTEAFF. As DNA, the CDR3 is TGCGCCAGCAGCCTCTTAAGAGCAGGGGATTCGACTGAAGCTTTCTTT.

This chain links TRBV4-2 with TRBJ2-1; tentative D call: TRBD2 (6 bases). This CDR3 spans 13 amino acids. With 5 bases removed from V and 10 bases from J, the gap between germline ends came to 15 bases. Germline loops: CDR1 LGHNA, CDR2 YNFKEQ. In DNA form, the CDR3 reads TGTGCCAGCAGCTCAACGGCCGGGAGCGAGCAGTTCTTC. Residues: CASSSTAGSEQFF.

The chain combines TRBV20-1 with TRBJ1-2; 10 bases align to TRBD1. Trimming took 5 bases from V and 3 from J; bases not matched to a gene: 3. Germline-derived CDR1 and CDR2 are DFQATT and SNEGSKA (reference sequence). The CDR3 sequence is 13 residues long. CDR3 coding DNA: TGCAGTGCTCGTGGGACAGGGGACTATGGCTACACCTTC. Translating gives CSARGTGDYGYTF.

This sequence joins TRBV29-1 and TRBJ2-7; 10 nucleotides align to TRBD2. This CDR3 comprises 14 residues. Germline CDR1 reads SQVTM; CDR2 reads ANQGSEA. V trimming: 4 bases; J trimming: 1 base; junction bases outside the gene matches: 4. The CDR3 region has the DNA TGCAGCGTTGGTTCTAGCGGGAGTTCCTACGAGCAGTACTTC. Its protein product is CSVGSSGSSYEQYF.

CDR3 coding DNA: TGCGCCAGCAGCGCGGTCGGAGGCCCCCAAGAGACCCAGTACTTC. Its translation: CASSAVGGPQETQYF. The chain recombines TRBV5-1 with TRBJ2-5; tentative D call: TRBD2 (5 bases). The V gene's germline CDR1 is SGHRS and CDR2 YFSETQ. V was cut by 4 bases and J by 1 base, with 14 bases left in between. This CDR3 is 15 amino acids long.

The chain couples TRBV5-1 to TRBJ2-5, with 14 nucleotides matching TRBD2. The J call may not be correct, given that the DNA end is closer to TRBJ2-7. This CDR3 comprises 16 residues. Germline CDR1 and CDR2: SGHRS and YFSETQ. The chain's CDR3 is CASSTHSGLAGVEQYF. As DNA, the CDR3 is TGCGCCAGCAGCACGCACTCGGGACTAGCGGGAGTCGAGCAGTACTTC.

The chain combines TRBV2 with TRBJ1-1; no reliable D call. CDR1 is SNHLY, CDR2 FYNNEI, per germline. The germline V and J ends were trimmed by 9 bases and 8 bases, with 10 bases remaining between them. The CDR3 has 10 amino acids. CDR3 residues: CASSVREAFF. DNA of the CDR3: TGTGCCAGTAGCGTCAGAGAAGCTTTCTTT.

The V and J genes are TRBV6-1 and TRBJ2-1; 8 bases line up with TRBD2. With 2 bases clipped from V and 11 bases from J, the junction kept 14 bases outside the gene matches. Germline V CDR1 and CDR2: MNHNS, SASEGT. The CDR3 covers 16 residues. Here the CDR3 reads CASSEFGRGAGTKQFF. The CDR3 DNA reads as TGTGCCAGCAGTGAATTCGGGCGGGGGGCCGGGACGAAGCAGTTCTTC.

This clonotype was counted a few times. The chain employs TRBV20-1 and TRBJ2-7; D possibly corresponds to TRBD1 (6 bases). The CDR3 runs to 14 residues. V was cut by 3 bases and J by 4 bases, with 16 bases left in between. The V gene's germline CDR1 is DFQATT and CDR2 SNEGSKA (reference sequence). Written as DNA, the CDR3 is TGCAGTGCTAGGGACCGGGACAAATCTTACGAGCAGTACTTC. Protein product: CSARDRDKSYEQYF.

In the case of this clonotype: This CDR3 fails to terminate in the conserved phenylalanine or tryptophan, so it likely reflects a read error. The chain recombines TRBV7-2 with TRBJ2-1; a possible D gene is TRBD1 (5 bases). CDR3 length equals 15 residues. The germline V gene has CDR1 SGHTA and CDR2 FQGNSA. With 5 bases removed from V and 8 bases from J, the gap between germline ends came to 19 bases. The CDR3 loop reads CASSTTPTGFYEQFL. The CDR3 DNA follows: TGTGCCAGCAGCACCACTCCCACAGGCTTCTATGAGCAGTTCCTC.

This clonotype was picked up a small number of times. The genes are TRBV2 and TRBJ2-3, with unresolved D. This CDR3 region has 15 residues. Germline V gene data show CDR1 as SNHLY and CDR2 as FYNNEI. V was trimmed by 9 bases and J by 3 bases, leaving 19 bases between them. CDR3 protein: CARTPAADGTDTQYF. CDR3 DNA: TGTGCCAGAACCCCAGCAGCAGACGGGACAGATACGCAGTATTTT. Based on the CDR3 plus reference TRBV2 and TRBJ2-3, the full variable domain is EPEVTQTPSHQVTQMGQEVILRCVPISNHLYFYWYRQILGQKVEFLVSFYNNEISEKSEIFDDQFSVERPDGSNFTLKIRSTKLEDSAMYFCARTPAADGTDTQYFGPGTRLTVL.

This clonotype appeared a few times. The J gene is TRBJ1-2, the V gene TRBV3-1; tentative D call: TRBD1 (6 bases). This CDR3 spans 14 amino acids. V shed 5 bases and J shed 4 bases, with 14 bases lying between them. Germline V CDR1 and CDR2: LGHDT, YNNKEL (reference sequence). CDR3 protein: CASSTQGTAYGYTF. CDR3 coding DNA: TGTGCCAGCAGCACCCAGGGGACCGCCTATGGCTACACCTTC.

V gene TRBV4-1 combines with J gene TRBJ2-4; D is undetermined. Near its end, the DNA agrees better with TRBJ2-7, so the J call may be wrong. Germline V lookup: CDR1 MGHRA, CDR2 YSYEKL. The CDR3 covers 16 residues. CDR3 sequence reads: CASSQDGFRTSYEQYF. CDR3 nucleotides: TGCGCCAGCAGCCAAGATGGGTTTCGTACCTCCTACGAGCAGTACTTC.

The rearrangement joins TRBV7-9 to TRBJ1-1; D not resolved. In germline, CDR1 is SEHNR, CDR2 FQNEAQ (reference sequence). The length of the CDR3 is 14 residues. Trimming pared 6 bases from V and 1 base from J, leaving 12 bases between. The CDR3 spells CASRQDTQNTEAFF. CDR3 nucleotides: TGTGCCAGCAGACAAGACACCCAGAACACTGAAGCTTTCTTT.

The chain joins TRBV6-5 to TRBJ2-6; 7 positions agree with TRBD1. Germline V lookup: CDR1 MNHEY, CDR2 SVGAGI. Unmatched junction bases numbered 11, after V lost 0 bases and J lost 0 bases. The CDR3 is 20 residues long. The CDR3 loop reads CASSYSIRGLPSSGANVLTF. CDR3 in DNA: TGTGCCAGCAGTTACTCGATCAGGGGGTTACCGAGCTCTGGGGCCAACGTCCTGACTTTC.

The J gene is TRBJ1-2, the V gene TRBV29-1, with D unresolved. Between the trimmed V and J ends, which lost 1 base and 8 bases, there was a span of 17 bases. Looked up from germline, CDR1 is SQVTM and CDR2 is ANQGSEA. CDR3 length: 14 amino acids. The DNA for the CDR3 is TGCAGCGTTGAAGGGTGGCAGGCGGGAGGCGGCTACACCTTC. Its protein is CSVEGWQAGGGYTF.

The CDR3 spells CASSLPVFTDTQYF. Written as DNA, the CDR3 is TGCGCCAGCAGCTTGCCGGTTTTCACAGATACGCAGTATTTT. The chain uses TRBV5-1 and TRBJ2-3; no definite D call. Germline CDR1 SGHRS, CDR2 YFSETQ. The CDR3 covers 14 residues. Trimming removed 1 base at V and 2 bases at J, with 8 bases between.

The V call is TRBV20-1, the J call TRBJ2-3; TRBD1 aligns across 12 bases. The J segment lost 5 bases and the V segment lost 5 bases, leaving 11 bases of the junction unmatched. The CDR3 runs to 16 residues. CDR1 is DFQATT, CDR2 SNEGSKA, per germline (reference sequence). CDR3: CSALEGGTGGLDTQYF. CDR3 in DNA: TGCAGTGCTTTGGAGGGGGGGACAGGGGGCTTAGATACGCAGTATTTT.

This chain links TRBV5-1 with TRBJ2-7; 12 bases fit TRBD2. The CDR3 totals 15 residues. Trimming took 6 bases from V and 3 from J; bases not matched to a gene: 7. Germline CDR1 reads SGHRS; CDR2 reads YFSETQ. The CDR3 DNA reads as TGCGCCAGCACGGGGGGGACTAGCGGGTACTACGAGCAGTACTTC. This gives the protein CASTGGTSGYYEQYF. Based on the CDR3 plus reference TRBV5-1 and TRBJ2-7, the full variable domain is KAGVTQTPRYLIKTRGQQVTLSCSPISGHRSVSWYQQTPGQGLQFLFEYFSETQRNKGNFPGRFSGRQFSNSRSEMNVSTLELGDSALYLCASTGGTSGYYEQYFGPGTRLTVT.